Below, 26 T cell receptor beta chains from the same sample are listed, as sequenced in a study of blood T cell repertoires in COVID-19. The assay was immunoSEQ multiplex PCR, and TCRdb's table has in-frame clones only and misses some. Among under 150,000 clones listed, under 90% were seen once. Sequencing was done on a sample of peripheral blood. The receptor source for this set is a woman of 80 years or more in a cohort sampled during active or convalescent COVID-19.

For this clone: This CDR3 is also generated by other DNA sequences in the sample. The gene calls are TRBV7-3 and TRBJ1-1, with TRBD1 as a possible D gene (5 bases). The CDR3 runs to 15 residues. The V end was cut by 2 bases, the J end by 11 bases, with 21 bases between. Per the germline V gene, CDR1 is SGHTA and CDR2 is FQGTGA. The CDR3 loop reads CASSLGGARAGEAFF. CDR3 DNA sequence: TGTGCCAGCAGCTTAGGGGGTGCCCGGGCGGGGGAGGCTTTCTTT.

The genes are TRBV7-8 and TRBJ1-4, with a tentative D call TRBD1 (6 bases). Germline CDR1 SGHVS, CDR2 FQNEAQ. The CDR3 length is 15 residues. The V end lost 3 bases, the J end lost 3 bases, and 11 bases lay between the germline ends. CDR3 nucleotides: TGTGCCAGCAGCTTGGGGGCGATAGCTAATGAAAAACTGTTTTTT. This translates into CASSLGAIANEKLFF.

The table lists this clone with a few counts. The rearrangement links TRBV6-5 to TRBJ2-2; D is unclear. This CDR3 contains 14 residues. Germline V gene lookup returns CDR1 MNHEY and CDR2 SVGAGI. The V gene lost 7 bases and the J gene lost 4 bases, with 13 bases spanning the gap. In DNA, the CDR3 is TGTGCCAGCACCCGATCCGAGGCCACCGGGGAGCTGTTTTTT. Residues: CASTRSEATGELFF.

The chain carries TRBV28 and TRBJ2-3, with TRBD2 identical over 11 bases. Per germline, CDR1 MDHEN and CDR2 SYDVKM. The CDR3 has 19 amino acids. The V gene end was trimmed by 6 bases and the J gene end by 6 bases; junction bases not matched to a gene: 20. CDR3 in amino acids: CASSQPRPLAGGRGDTQYF. DNA for the CDR3: TGTGCCAGCAGCCAACCCCGACCTCTAGCGGGGGGACGGGGGGATACGCAGTATTTT.

The chain is built from TRBV7-9 and TRBJ1-5; the D is unclear. Trimming removed 1 base at V and 4 bases at J, with 5 bases between. Germline V gene sequence: CDR1 SEHNR, CDR2 FQNEAQ (reference sequence). The CDR3 is 13 amino acids. The CDR3, as DNA: TGTGCCAGCAGCTTAGGCCAGAATCAGCCCCAGCATTTT. It is translated as CASSLGQNQPQHF.

This chain links TRBV6-2 or TRBV6-3 with TRBJ2-3, with D possibly being TRBD1 (6 bases). Germline V gives CDR1 MNHEY, CDR2 SVGEGT. Trimming pared 2 bases from V and 3 bases from J, leaving 24 bases between. This CDR3 is 19 amino acids long. CDR3 DNA: TGTGCCAGCAGTTACGTTCGGGGAAGGGGGTCGTCTGGGACAGATACGCAGTATTTT. It codes for CASSYVRGRGSSGTDTQYF.

This clone showed up just a few times. V usage is TRBV4-1 and J usage is TRBJ1-1; D remains ambiguous. V was cut by 0 bases and J by 5 bases, with 7 bases left in between. CDR1 is MGHRA, CDR2 YSYEKL, per germline. The CDR3 covers 13 residues. CDR3 loop: CASSQDRRTEAFF. The CDR3 DNA reads TGCGCCAGCAGCCAAGATCGGCGGACTGAAGCTTTCTTT.

The J gene is TRBJ1-2, the V gene TRBV3-1 (or the pseudogene TRBV3-2); possibly TRBD1 for D (6 bases). CDR3 size: 16 residues. The germline CDR1 and CDR2 sequences are LGHDT and YNNKEL (reference sequence). V was shortened by 0 bases and J by 2 bases, with 13 bases between the two germline ends. The CDR3 loop reads CASSQDEGHLNYGYTF. In DNA form, the CDR3 reads TGTGCCAGCAGCCAAGATGAGGGACACCTAAACTATGGCTACACCTTC.

V usage is TRBV10-2 and J usage is TRBJ2-1, with D tentatively TRBD2 (6 bases). Trimming shortened V by 3 bases and J by 5 bases, and 11 bases separated the two germline ends. This CDR3 has 14 residues. Germline-derived CDR1 and CDR2 are WSHSY and SAAADI. The CDR3 region is CASSDFGGDNEQFF. CDR3 bases: TGCGCCAGCAGTGATTTCGGAGGGGACAATGAGCAGTTCTTC.

This sequence joins TRBV4-1 and TRBJ2-3, with unresolved D. Germline CDR1 is MGHRA and CDR2 is YSYEKL. V was shortened by 3 bases and J by 5 bases, with 9 bases between the two germline ends. This CDR3 contains 13 residues. Here the CDR3 DNA reads TGCGCCAGCAGCCATATACAAGAAGATACGCAGTATTTT. Translation gives CASSHIQEDTQYF.

The chain employs TRBV7-2 and TRBJ1-4; D is undetermined. The germline V gene encodes CDR1 SGHTA and CDR2 FQGNSA. The ends were cut back, 3 bases at V and 8 bases at J, with 10 bases in the middle. The length of the CDR3 is 13 residues. Written as DNA, the CDR3 is TGTGCCAGCAGCTTGGGCATACTGGAAAAACTGTTTTTT. This codes for CASSLGILEKLFF.

The chain carries TRBV6-1 and TRBJ1-5; D call uncertain. CDR1 MNHNS and CDR2 SASEGT come from the germline V gene. The CDR3 length is 13 residues. Trimming stripped 3 bases from V and 5 bases from J, with 8 bases between. In nucleotides, the CDR3 is TGTGCCAGCAGTGATCGGGGTTATCAGCCCCAGCATTTT. Amino acids: CASSDRGYQPQHF.

In this sample, this clone turned up once. The chain has TRBV7-8 and TRBJ1-6; TRBD1 agrees at 8 bases. V dropped 5 bases and J dropped 6; count of bases not matched to a gene: 9. This CDR3 has 16 amino acids. The V gene's germline CDR1 is SGHVS and CDR2 FQNEAQ. CDR3 bases: TGTGCCAGCAGCGCCCTTCAGGGGGCAAGTAATTCACCCCTCCACTTT. Protein: CASSALQGASNSPLHF.

V and J are TRBV28 and TRBJ2-7; TRBD1 matches at 8 bases. J was trimmed by 5 bases and V by 6 bases; bases with no gene match: 15. CDR3 size: 16 residues. Per germline, CDR1 MDHEN and CDR2 SYDVKM. The CDR3: CASSPRSRGRVHEQYV. Here the CDR3 DNA reads TGTGCCAGCAGCCCCCGCTCCAGGGGGCGCGTCCACGAGCAGTACGTC.

The rearrangement uses TRBV9 and TRBJ2-2; D unresolved. This CDR3 has 14 residues. V lost 0 bases and J 5 bases, leaving 8 bases between the germline ends. Germline CDR1 is SGDLS and CDR2 is YYNGEE. The CDR3 reads CASSVAYSTGELFF. The CDR3 coding sequence is TGTGCCAGCAGCGTAGCCTATTCTACCGGGGAGCTGTTTTTT.

The chain joins TRBV7-2 to TRBJ1-5, with a tentative D call TRBD1 (6 bases). Looked up from germline, CDR1 is SGHTA and CDR2 is FQGNSA. The CDR3 extends over 15 amino acids. V was clipped by 2 bases and J by 2 bases, with 10 bases between them. The CDR3 coding sequence is TGTGCCAGCAGCTTAACGGCAGGGGGCAATCAGCCCCAGCATTTT. It is translated as CASSLTAGGNQPQHF.

The CDR3 DNA sequence: TGTGCCAGCAGCCGCAGGGGGTCGGAGGGCTCCTACGAGCAGTACGTC. Its protein product is CASSRRGSEGSYEQYV. J is TRBJ2-7 and V is TRBV6-2 or TRBV6-3; tentative D call: TRBD1 (7 bases). With 6 bases removed from V and 0 bases from J, the gap between germline ends came to 18 bases. CDR3 length equals 16 residues. CDR1 is MNHEY and CDR2 is SVGEGT in the germline V gene.

CDR3 region: CASSYSRGGMNNEQFF. The CDR3 DNA sequence: TGTGCCAGCAGTTACTCTCGCGGGGGGATGAACAATGAGCAGTTCTTC. The chain is built from TRBV6-6 and TRBJ2-1; 8 nucleotides line up with TRBD2. This CDR3 has 16 residues. The J segment lost 5 bases and the V segment lost 0 bases, leaving 6 bases of the junction unmatched. Germline CDR1 and CDR2: MNHNY and SVGAGI (reference sequence).

The V and J genes are TRBV19 and TRBJ2-7; 9 bases are shared with TRBD2. Germline-derived CDR1 and CDR2 are LNHDA and SQIVND (reference sequence). V was pared by 5 bases and J by 4 bases, with 9 bases of the junction left unmatched. This CDR3 is 15 amino acids long. CDR3 region: CASSRSGAGGYEQYV. CDR3 in DNA: TGTGCCAGTAGTCGGTCCGGAGCGGGGGGTTACGAGCAGTACGTC.

This chain joins TRBV28 and TRBJ1-2; D is uncertain. Trimming shortened V by 6 bases and J by 8 bases, and 16 bases separated the two germline ends. This CDR3 has 13 residues. Per germline, CDR1 MDHEN and CDR2 SYDVKM. The CDR3 DNA is TGTGCCAGCAGCTTCCACGCGGAGAGGGGCTACACCTTC. It is translated as CASSFHAERGYTF.

There are a few counts of this clone. This chain uses TRBV12-5 with TRBJ1-5; 9 bases fit TRBD1. This CDR3 comprises 16 residues. V shed 0 bases and J 6 bases; nucleotides not matched to a gene: 6. The germline CDR1 and CDR2 sequences are LGHNT and FRNRAP. In nucleotides, the CDR3 is TGTGCTAGTGGTTTGGTAATCGGACAGGGGAGTCAGCCCCAGCATTTT. Translated: CASGLVIGQGSQPQHF.

This chain joins TRBV7-8 and TRBJ2-2, with 16 bases fitting TRBD2. V trimming: 4 bases; J trimming: 5 bases; junction bases outside the gene matches: 4. Germline values: CDR1 SGHVS, CDR2 FQNEAQ. CDR3 length: 17 residues. The chain's CDR3 is CASSSGLAGGRTGELFF. CDR3 DNA sequence: TGTGCCAGCAGCTCGGGACTAGCGGGGGGGCGTACCGGGGAGCTGTTTTTT.

The chain is built from TRBV7-6 and TRBJ2-7, with a possible D match to TRBD1 (6 bases). The germline gives CDR1 SGHVS, CDR2 FNYEAQ. This CDR3 contains 15 residues. The germline V and J ends were trimmed by 1 base and 4 bases, with 14 bases remaining between them. The CDR3 protein is CASSLGEAGAYEQYV. The CDR3 DNA follows: TGTGCCAGCAGCTTAGGCGAGGCAGGGGCGTACGAGCAGTACGTC.

The chain employs TRBV11-3 and TRBJ2-5; 8 nucleotides line up with TRBD1. CDR3 length: 13 amino acids. J was trimmed by 4 bases and V by 5 bases; bases with no gene match: 3. The V gene's germline CDR1 is SGHNT and CDR2 YENEEA. The CDR3 sequence: CASSQTGGETQYF. CDR3 in DNA: TGTGCCAGCAGCCAAACAGGGGGAGAGACCCAGTACTTC.

The rearrangement links TRBV11-2 to TRBJ1-2; the match to TRBD1 covers 7 bases. Germline assignment: CDR1 SGHAT and CDR2 FQNNGV. There are 14 residues in the CDR3. The junction had 4 bases not matched to a gene; V was cut back by 4 bases and J by 2 bases. In nucleotides, the CDR3 is TGTGCCAGCAGCTCCTTGACAGGGAACTATGGCTACACCTTC. It encodes CASSSLTGNYGYTF.

The CDR3 region is CASTGAGARRGYTF. DNA of the CDR3: TGTGCCAGCACTGGGGCAGGGGCCAGGAGGGGCTACACCTTC. The chain has TRBV6-5 and TRBJ1-2; D might be TRBD1 (6 bases). CDR3 length equals 14 residues. The ends were cut back, 7 bases at V and 8 bases at J, with 20 bases in the middle. The germline V gene has CDR1 MNHEY and CDR2 SVGAGI.